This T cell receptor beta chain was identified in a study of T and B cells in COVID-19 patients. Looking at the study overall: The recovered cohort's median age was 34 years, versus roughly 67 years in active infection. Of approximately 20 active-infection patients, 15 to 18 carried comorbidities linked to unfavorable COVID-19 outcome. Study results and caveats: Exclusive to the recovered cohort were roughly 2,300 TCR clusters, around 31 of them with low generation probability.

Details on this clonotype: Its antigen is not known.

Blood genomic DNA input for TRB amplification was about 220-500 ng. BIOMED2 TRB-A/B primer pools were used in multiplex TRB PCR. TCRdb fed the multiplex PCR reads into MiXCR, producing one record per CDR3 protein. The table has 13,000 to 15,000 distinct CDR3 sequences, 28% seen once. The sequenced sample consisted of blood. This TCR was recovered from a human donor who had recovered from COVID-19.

CDR3 coding DNA: TGCGCCAGCAGCCAACGGGGACTAGCGGGAAGGCTGGGGGAGCTGTTTTTT. Amino acids: CASSQRGLAGRLGELFF. The V call is TRBV4-1, the J call TRBJ2-2, with 13 nucleotides matching TRBD2. The length of the CDR3 is 17 residues. The germline V gene has CDR1 MGHRA and CDR2 YSYEKL. J was trimmed by 8 bases and V by 2 bases; bases with no gene match: 8.